A selection of T cell receptor beta chains follows, all from one sample in a study of T cells in Graves' hyperthyroidism and ophthalmopathy. TCRdb fed the multiplex PCR reads into MiXCR, producing one record per CDR3 protein. The sample has approximately 300,000 distinct CDR3 sequences; approximately 15% are singletons. The sequenced sample was blood. These receptors were taken from a woman aged 55-70 years with Graves' ophthalmopathy. Each CDR3 is given with its conserved first and last residue. Each record gives: D gene, J gene, clone size, V gene, CDR3 protein, CDR3 DNA. A D gene is named only where the DNA matches it firmly. Only some rows state a clone size, as once, few, many or a class for expanded clones.

-,TRBJ2-6,-,TRBV5-1,CASSSGRTGANVLTF,TGCGCCAGCAGCTCCGGGCGGACTGGGGCCAACGTCCTGACTTTC
TRBD2,TRBJ2-5,-,TRBV11-2,CASSLVGGGYQETQYF,TGTGCCAGCAGCTTAGTTGGGGGGGGGTACCAAGAGACCCAGTACTTC
-,TRBJ1-3,many,TRBV18,CASSPQATSGNTIYF,TGTGCCAGCTCCCCACAGGCAACCTCTGGAAACACCATATATTTT
-,TRBJ1-2,many,TRBV7-2,CASTPGQYYGYTF,TGTGCCAGCACCCCCGGACAGTACTATGGCTACACCTTC
-,TRBJ2-3,few,TRBV7-2,CASSHSFGVSTDTQYF,TGTGCCAGCAGCCATAGCTTCGGCGTGAGCACAGATACGCAGTATTTT
-,TRBJ2-7,-,TRBV20-1,CSARKGIPSYEQYF,TGCAGTGCTAGAAAGGGGATTCCCAGCTACGAGCAGTACTTC
-,TRBJ1-5,-,TRBV9,CASSVGWGPNQPQHF,TGTGCCAGCAGCGTAGGTTGGGGTCCCAATCAGCCCCAGCATTTT
-,TRBJ1-5,few,TRBV19,CASSIDRAAFQPQHF,TGTGCCAGTAGTATAGACAGGGCGGCCTTTCAGCCCCAGCATTTT
TRBD1,TRBJ2-2,many,TRBV12-3/TRBV12-4,CASNRGANTGELFF,TGTGCCAGCAACAGGGGCGCGAACACCGGGGAGCTGTTTTTT
-,TRBJ2-1,few,TRBV7-2,CASSLPERTLGGEQFF,TGTGCCAGCAGCTTACCAGAAAGGACCCTCGGGGGTGAGCAGTTCTTC
TRBD2,TRBJ2-2,-,TRBV19,CASKSGGANTGELFF,TGTGCCAGTAAGTCGGGAGGGGCGAACACCGGGGAGCTGTTTTTT
-,TRBJ2-5,once,TRBV11-3,CASSLDGGEETQYF,TGTGCCAGCAGCTTAGATGGAGGGGAAGAGACCCAGTACTTC
TRBD1,TRBJ2-2,-,TRBV27,CASSLGTGAANTGELFF,TGTGCCAGCAGTTTAGGGACAGGAGCCGCGAACACCGGGGAGCTGTTTTTT
-,TRBJ1-5,many,TRBV3-1,CASSQQPGPQHF,TGTGCCAGCAGCCAACAACCGGGACCCCAGCATTTT
TRBD2,TRBJ2-1,few,TRBV14,CASSPIWLAGYNEQFF,TGTGCCAGCAGCCCCATCTGGCTAGCGGGCTACAATGAGCAGTTCTTC
-,TRBJ1-1,many,TRBV10-2,CASRKTGTNTEAFF,TGCGCCAGCAGAAAGACAGGTACGAACACTGAAGCTTTCTTT
TRBD2,TRBJ2-5,-,TRBV9,CASSAEPGLAGRETQYF,TGTGCCAGCAGCGCCGAGCCGGGACTAGCGGGGCGAGAGACCCAGTACTTC
TRBD2,TRBJ2-1,many,TRBV20-1,CSARDRRREGLLSEQFF,TGCAGTGCTAGAGATAGGAGGCGGGAGGGCCTTCTCAGTGAGCAGTTCTTC
-,TRBJ2-3,-,TRBV2,CASSQRTSTDTQYF,TGTGCCAGCAGTCAGCGAACTAGCACAGATACGCAGTATTTT
TRBD2,TRBJ2-2,few,TRBV10-3,CATEAGQRTGELFF,TGTGCCACCGAAGCGGGGCAAAGGACCGGGGAGCTGTTTTTT
-,TRBJ2-7,-,TRBV4-3,CASSQDWARGRRRTYEQYF,TGCGCCAGCAGCCAAGATTGGGCAAGGGGCAGGAGAAGAACCTACGAGCAGTACTTC
-,TRBJ2-3,many,TRBV27,CASSQGDTQYF,TGTGCCAGTTCACAGGGCGATACGCAGTATTTT
TRBD1,TRBJ2-2,-,TRBV13,CASSYSTGTGETGELFF,TGTGCCAGCAGCTACTCAACCGGGACAGGGGAAACCGGGGAGCTGTTTTTT
TRBD1,TRBJ2-7,-,TRBV20-1,CSARGDRRAYEQYF,TGCAGTGCTAGAGGGGACAGGCGAGCCTACGAGCAGTACTTC
TRBD1,TRBJ2-3,many,TRBV4-3,CASSQGTGIRDTQYF,TGCGCCAGCAGCCAGGGGACAGGGATTAGAGATACGCAGTATTTT
-,TRBJ1-4,few,TRBV28,CASSPGSTNEKLFF,TGTGCCAGCAGTCCAGGGTCAACTAATGAAAAACTGTTTTTT
-,TRBJ2-7,many,TRBV12-3/TRBV12-4,CASGKYEQYF,TGTGCCAGCGGAAAGTACGAGCAGTACTTC
-,TRBJ1-1,-,TRBV5-1,CASSLKVMNTEAFF,TGCGCCAGCAGCTTAAAGGTCATGAACACTGAAGCTTTCTTT
-,TRBJ1-1,few,TRBV11-2,CASSSAGSEAFF,TGTGCCAGCAGCTCAGCCGGATCTGAAGCTTTCTTT
-,TRBJ1-5,many,TRBV20-1,CSARVGISNQPQHF,TGCAGTGCTAGAGTAGGGATCAGCAATCAGCCCCAGCATTTT
-,TRBJ2-3,few,TRBV7-3,CASSLTSPPDTQYF,TGTGCCAGCAGCTTAACGTCCCCACCAGATACGCAGTATTTT
-,TRBJ1-1,many,TRBV4-3,CASSQGQWNTEAFF,TGCGCCAGCAGCCAAGGACAGTGGAACACTGAAGCTTTCTTT
TRBD1,TRBJ2-2,-,TRBV4-1,CASSQDGTAYTGELFF,TGCGCCAGCAGCCAAGATGGGACAGCTTACACCGGGGAGCTGTTTTTT
TRBD2,TRBJ2-2,many,TRBV20-1,CSASNGRMAGELFF,TGCAGTGCTAGTAACGGGAGGATGGCCGGGGAGCTGTTTTTT
TRBD1,TRBJ1-2,many,TRBV18,CASSVTGDGYTF,TGTGCCAGCTCCGTGACAGGGGATGGCTACACCTTC
TRBD1,TRBJ2-2,-,TRBV14,CASSQDLTGGLLGELFF,TGTGCCAGCAGCCAAGATCTGACAGGGGGACTTCTCGGGGAGCTGTTTTTT
-,TRBJ1-1,-,TRBV6-2/TRBV6-3,CASSRRDRNWWTEAFF,TGTGCCAGCAGTCGGCGGGACCGTAACTGGTGGACTGAAGCTTTCTTT
-,TRBJ2-2,many,TRBV11-2,CASSLIELNTGELFF,TGTGCCAGCAGCTTGATTGAGCTAAACACCGGGGAGCTGTTTTTT
-,TRBJ2-1,few,TRBV20-1,CSASGRRGGTINEQFF,TGCAGTGCCAGTGGTCGGAGAGGAGGTACCATAAATGAGCAGTTCTTC